These T cell receptor beta chains were read from a single sample in a study of T cell responses to AZD1222 COVID-19 vaccine. The assay was immunoSEQ multiplex PCR, and TCRdb's table has in-frame clones only and misses some. The top ten clones hold around 5.1% of a sample with 90,000 to 110,000 clones, 82% of them seen once. Specimen: peripheral blood, collected on day 0 of AZD1222 vaccination. The receptors derive from an adult in good health. The CDR3 runs from the conserved cysteine through the conserved F or W. Fields, in order: clone size, D gene, V gene, J gene, CDR3 protein, CDR3 DNA. A D gene is named only where the DNA matches it firmly. Not every row has a clone size; where given, it reads once, few, many or a size class.

-,-,TRBV5-4,TRBJ2-7,CASSLDGYEQYF,TGTGCCAGCAGCTTAGATGGGTACGAGCAGTACTTC
-,-,TRBV19,TRBJ1-2,CASSIPGRAYGYTF,TGTGCCAGTAGTATCCCGGGGAGGGCCTATGGCTACACCTTC
-,-,TRBV5-1,TRBJ1-1,CASSPSARVMNTEAFF,TGCGCCAGCAGCCCGTCCGCCAGGGTTATGAACACTGAAGCTTTCTTT
-,-,TRBV29-1,TRBJ1-2,CSVEARGGAGGYTF,TGCAGCGTTGAAGCCCGGGGGGGAGCGGGTGGCTACACCTTC
few,-,TRBV4-3,TRBJ1-4,CASSQRGGGPNEKLFF,TGCGCCAGCAGCCAAAGAGGTGGGGGACCTAATGAAAAACTGTTTTTT
-,-,TRBV7-6,TRBJ1-1,CASSSKGGYTEAFF,TGTGCCAGCAGCTCCAAGGGGGGTTACACTGAAGCTTTCTTT
-,-,TRBV6-5,TRBJ1-4,CASRTMRGDEKLFF,TGTGCCAGCAGGACTATGCGAGGGGATGAAAAACTGTTTTTT
-,-,TRBV11-2,TRBJ2-7,CASSRGLELYEQYF,TGTGCCAGCAGCCGCGGTTTGGAGCTCTACGAGCAGTACTTC
-,-,TRBV5-4,TRBJ2-5,CASSSPGGETQYF,TGTGCCAGCAGCTCCCCCGGGGGCGAGACCCAGTACTTC
-,-,TRBV29-1,TRBJ2-5,CSVEEGRGTQYF,TGCAGCGTTGAGGAGGGCCGGGGAACCCAGTACTTC
once,-,TRBV25-1,TRBJ1-1,CASSAHVSAFF,TGTGCCAGCAGCGCCCACGTATCGGCTTTCTTT
-,-,TRBV7-2,TRBJ1-4,CASSLPAGGDLANEKLFF,TGTGCCAGCAGCTTACCCGCTGGGGGGGATTTAGCTAATGAAAAACTGTTTTTT
-,-,TRBV7-9,TRBJ2-2,CASSPQGGVNTGELFF,TGTGCCAGCAGCCCACAGGGGGGGGTGAACACCGGGGAGCTGTTTTTT
-,-,TRBV7-9,TRBJ1-1,CASSRAGGEAFF,TGTGCCAGCAGCCGGGCGGGAGGTGAAGCTTTCTTT
many,TRBD2,TRBV7-2,TRBJ2-3,CASTRGDRRTDTQYF,TGTGCCAGCACCCGGGGGGACCGACGCACAGATACGCAGTATTTT
-,-,TRBV7-2,TRBJ1-2,CASSRLINYGYTF,TGTGCCAGCAGCCGACTGATAAACTATGGCTACACCTTC
-,-,TRBV7-2,TRBJ1-1,CASSHSGWTEAFF,TGTGCCAGCAGTCACAGCGGGTGGACTGAAGCTTTCTTT
-,TRBD1,TRBV4-3,TRBJ1-2,CASSQRVGQGVLLGGGYTF,TGCGCCAGCAGCCAGCGGGTGGGACAGGGGGTTCTCTTGGGTGGTGGCTACACCTTC
-,TRBD1,TRBV5-1,TRBJ1-1,CASSPRGVVYTEAFF,TGCGCCAGCAGCCCCAGGGGGGTGGTTTACACTGAAGCTTTCTTT
-,-,TRBV3-1/TRBV3-2,TRBJ2-5,CASSQWLVETQYF,TGTGCCAGCAGCCAATGGTTGGTCGAGACCCAGTACTTC
-,TRBD1,TRBV7-9,TRBJ2-3,CASGDPGGAPDTQYF,TGTGCCAGCGGAGACCCAGGGGGCGCCCCGGATACGCAGTATTTT
few,-,TRBV30,TRBJ1-3,CAWSVDYRSSGNTIYF,TGTGCCTGGAGTGTAGATTACAGGAGCTCTGGAAACACCATATATTTT
-,-,TRBV10-3,TRBJ1-1,CAISESPGVNTEAFF,TGTGCCATCAGTGAGTCCCCGGGAGTGAACACTGAAGCTTTCTTT
-,-,TRBV7-2,TRBJ2-2,CASSLAGGRNTGELFF,TGTGCCAGCAGCTTAGCGGGGGGGCGTAACACCGGGGAGCTGTTTTTT
once,TRBD2,TRBV6-2/TRBV6-3,TRBJ2-5,CASSRQTSGQETQYF,TGTGCCAGCAGTCGCCAGACTAGCGGGCAAGAGACCCAGTACTTC
-,-,TRBV4-3,TRBJ2-3,CASSQDGGTADTQYF,TGCGCCAGCAGCCAAGATGGGGGGACGGCAGATACGCAGTATTTT
-,-,TRBV6-2/TRBV6-3,TRBJ1-1,CASSYGGIEAFF,TGTGCCAGCAGTTATGGGGGTATAGAAGCTTTCTTT
-,TRBD1,TRBV7-2,TRBJ1-4,CASSTDRGGTNEKLFF,TGTGCCAGCAGCACAGACAGGGGAGGAACTAATGAAAAACTGTTTTTT
-,-,TRBV30,TRBJ1-2,CAWSMGGSGYTF,TGTGCCTGGAGTATGGGGGGGTCGGGCTACACCTTC
-,-,TRBV2,TRBJ2-5,CASGLTGAIETQYF,TGTGCCAGCGGCTTGACCGGGGCGATAGAGACCCAGTACTTC
-,TRBD1,TRBV18,TRBJ1-5,CASSPIGQGNQPQHF,TGTGCCAGCTCACCAATCGGACAGGGCAATCAGCCCCAGCATTTT
-,-,TRBV5-1,TRBJ2-5,CASSFFQETQYF,TGCGCCAGCAGCTTTTTCCAAGAGACCCAGTACTTC
-,TRBD1,TRBV7-9,TRBJ2-1,CASSSGRDSYNEQFF,TGTGCCAGCAGCTCGGGACGGGACAGCTACAATGAGCAGTTCTTC
few,-,TRBV24-1,TRBJ1-5,CATSDCEGPHPTNQPQHF,TGTGCCACCAGTGATTGTGAGGGGCCTCATCCCACCAATCAGCCCCAGCATTTT
-,TRBD1,TRBV6-2/TRBV6-3,TRBJ2-1,CASSPIGGRGEGQFF,TGTGCCAGCAGTCCCATAGGGGGCAGAGGAGAAGGGCAGTTCTTC
-,-,TRBV18,TRBJ2-7,CASSPLPRNPVGNEQYF,TGTGCCAGCTCACCGCTCCCCAGGAACCCGGTTGGTAACGAGCAGTACTTC
-,TRBD2,TRBV11-2,TRBJ2-5,CASSLDLSGGPNQETQYF,TGTGCCAGCAGCTTAGATCTAAGCGGGGGTCCCAATCAAGAGACCCAGTACTTC
-,-,TRBV5-1,TRBJ1-2,CASSLAADVGYTF,TGCGCCAGCAGCTTGGCGGCAGACGTAGGCTACACCTTC
once,-,TRBV5-6,TRBJ1-2,CASSGTWDTLRRGYTF,TGTGCCAGCAGCGGAACATGGGACACCCTAAGGCGCGGCTACACCTTC
-,TRBD1,TRBV30,TRBJ1-4,CAWGTGREKLFF,TGTGCCTGGGGGACAGGGCGAGAAAAACTGTTTTTT
-,-,TRBV30,TRBJ2-1,CAWSVGREQFF,TGTGCCTGGAGTGTTGGTCGTGAGCAGTTCTTC
-,-,TRBV7-2,TRBJ2-5,CASSLALGGWETQYF,TGTGCCAGCAGCTTAGCGCTGGGGGGCTGGGAGACCCAGTACTTC
once,TRBD1,TRBV7-9,TRBJ1-1,CASSAPPDRGGWDTEAFF,TGTGCCAGCAGCGCACCCCCTGACAGGGGCGGCTGGGACACTGAAGCTTTCTTT
-,-,TRBV9,TRBJ2-3,CASSVSGKSDTQYF,TGTGCCAGCAGCGTATCCGGGAAATCAGATACGCAGTATTTT
-,-,TRBV3-1/TRBV3-2,TRBJ2-1,CASSPSGNEQFF,TGTGCCAGCAGCCCGTCGGGGAATGAGCAGTTCTTC
-,-,TRBV5-4,TRBJ2-2,CASSPLGAITGELFF,TGTGCCAGCAGCCCCCTCGGGGCCATAACCGGGGAGCTGTTTTTT
-,TRBD1,TRBV2,TRBJ1-1,CASSGQVTNTEAFF,TGTGCCAGCAGCGGACAGGTAACAAACACTGAAGCTTTCTTT
once,-,TRBV4-3,TRBJ2-2,CASSQGALGELFF,TGCGCCAGCAGCCAGGGGGCTTTGGGGGAGCTGTTTTTT
-,-,TRBV18,TRBJ1-1,CASSPPVIGNTEAFF,TGTGCCAGCTCACCACCGGTTATAGGGAACACTGAAGCTTTCTTT
-,-,TRBV4-2,TRBJ1-6,CASSPGQNSPLHF,TGTGCCAGCAGCCCGGGACAAAATTCACCCCTCCACTTT
-,TRBD1,TRBV5-1,TRBJ1-1,CASSLAGTVNTEAFF,TGCGCCAGCAGCTTGGCCGGGACAGTGAACACTGAAGCTTTCTTT
-,-,TRBV18,TRBJ2-1,CASLGGSNRRNEQFF,TGTGCCAGTCTTGGGGGGAGTAACAGAAGAAATGAGCAGTTCTTC
-,-,TRBV10-3,TRBJ2-5,CAISSPPDKLLQETQYF,TGTGCCATCAGTTCCCCCCCAGACAAGCTACTTCAAGAGACCCAGTACTTC
-,-,TRBV28,TRBJ2-3,CASSWLSIADTQYF,TGTGCCAGCAGCTGGCTTAGCATCGCAGATACGCAGTATTTT
-,-,TRBV6-5,TRBJ2-1,CASSYNRENEQFF,TGTGCCAGCAGTTATAACAGGGAGAATGAGCAGTTCTTC